This TCR beta chain was observed in a study of T cell clonotyping in hematopoietic cell transplantation (dated by TCRdb to the early 2020s). Turning to the overall study: A total of roughly 150 blood samples were collected in the study from a few dozen consecutive transplant recipients and their related donors. Recruitment of patients was conducted between 2015 and 2017, and follow-up was continued until September 2020 or death.

The CDR3, from cysteine to phenylalanine, totals 16 residues. The entry retains the CDR3 DNA only, 48 bases that are in frame from base 1. With respect to this clone: The antigen it recognizes is unknown. One base away there is no much larger clone; base qualities are not given.

Here is what the overall study found, with its caveats: Overlap with donor repertoires was found for only a small fraction of recipient repertoires, with over 95% found to appear de novo at the given depth. The sample size was limited, and because cells were not sorted, the contributions of CD4 and CD8 repertoires could not be separated. Donor and pretransplant recipient Inverse Simpson Index values predicted broader posttransplant TCR repertoire diversity. After transplant, TCR diversity in recipients dropped, and pathologically expanded clonotypes climbed progressively between day 30 and day 180.

Blood samples for TCR beta sequencing were given by related transplant donors. Nuclei Lysis Solution was used to extract genomic DNA from fresh or cryopreserved unfractionated peripheral blood mononuclear cells. The immunoSEQ assay, a bias-controlled multiplex PCR with V- and J-specific primers, was used to amplify TCR beta CDR3 regions from genomic DNA. A proprietary barcode and Illumina adapter sequences were added to the CDR3 amplicons in a second PCR step. An Illumina MiSeq instrument was used for sequencing of the CDR3 libraries. As for how the authors treated the data: Export and quality control were done with immunoSEQ Analyzer 3.0, while downstream analyses used R Bioconductor and Immunarch. Only productive rearrangements in the normalized downsampled data set went into calculating the repertoire metrics. In the normalized cohort, clonotypes with more than 5 templates were defined as pathologically expanded. The Inverse Simpson Index served as the measure of repertoire diversity. To capture all clonotypes, CMV-specificity analyses were performed on the non-normalized data set. TCRdb holds this immuneACCESS table with in-frame rearrangements only. Some clones are missing; in checked studies, unresolved V genes explain under half, and the rest has no known cause. From that table come the V and J calls and clone size; the DNA was used to work out D and trimming. The sample has about 16,000 clones on record, 71% of them singletons. The top ten clones comprise approximately 10% of the sample.

The receptor's source is a woman aged 55 to 70 in good health. Some clones in this sample may be carry-over from other donors' samples. Sequencing was carried out using peripheral blood mononuclear cells. The rearranged chain carries TRBV21-1 and TRBJ2-5; the table's D call, TRBD1, has no DNA check behind it. TRBV21-1 represents a pseudogene. The CDR3 region reads CASSKVNRGRGETQYF. In nucleotide form, the sequence is TGTGCCAGCAGCAAAGTTAACAGGGGGCGTGGAGAGACCCAGTACTTC.